These T cell receptor beta chains were read from a single sample in a study of T cells after yellow fever vaccination. From the 5' RACE reads, TCRdb called clonotypes with MiXCR, one entry per CDR3 protein. The sample contains some 97,000 distinct CDR3 sequences, around 5.8% of which appear only once. The source material was CD8+ T cells sorted from PBMCs, sampled 10 days after the yellow fever booster vaccination. These receptors were obtained from a man aged 18 to 35 who received the YFV17D yellow fever vaccine. Each CDR3 is given with its conserved first and last residue. The D gene is left open where the match is weak. Some rows have no size entry. The others give once, few or many, or a class for an expanded clone.

D: NA
J: TRBJ1-2
size: many
V: TRBV7-6
DNA: TGTGCCAGCAGCTTAGTACAGAGCTATGGCTACACCTTC
CDR3: CASSLVQSYGYTF

D: NA
J: TRBJ2-1
size: NA
V: TRBV27
DNA: TGTGCCAGCATGGCACCGAGATACAATGAGCAGTTCTTC
CDR3: CASMAPRYNEQFF

D: TRBD2
J: TRBJ2-5
size: NA
V: TRBV7-3
DNA: TGTGCCAGCAGCCGACTAGCGGGGGGACAAGAGACCCAGTACTTC
CDR3: CASSRLAGGQETQYF

D: TRBD1
J: TRBJ2-7
size: few
V: TRBV2
DNA: TGTGCCAGCCCACCGGGGGCAGGGGGCCTGAGCTCCTACGAGCAGTACTTC
CDR3: CASPPGAGGLSSYEQYF

D: NA
J: TRBJ2-3
size: many
V: TRBV6-1
DNA: TGTGCCAGCAGTTTAGGGGGGGCTAGCACAGATACGCAGTATTTT
CDR3: CASSLGGASTDTQYF

D: NA
J: TRBJ2-7
size: few
V: TRBV6-2/TRBV6-3
DNA: TGTGCCAGCAGTCCGGACATCATCTCCTACGAGCAGTACTTC
CDR3: CASSPDIISYEQYF

D: NA
J: TRBJ1-3
size: NA
V: TRBV20-1
DNA: TGCAGTGCTAGAGATCAAGGCAGTCCTGGAAACACCATATATTTT
CDR3: CSARDQGSPGNTIYF

D: TRBD1
J: TRBJ1-5
size: NA
V: TRBV9
DNA: TGTGCCAGCAGCGCCGGACAGGGGCCCAATCAGCCCCAGCATTTT
CDR3: CASSAGQGPNQPQHF

D: TRBD1
J: TRBJ2-1
size: many
V: TRBV7-8
DNA: TGTGCCAGCAGCTCAATAGCGCAGGGACAGGGGTTTCGTGAGCAGTTCTTC
CDR3: CASSSIAQGQGFREQFF

D: TRBD2
J: TRBJ2-7
size: NA
V: TRBV6-1
DNA: TGTGCCAGCAGTGAACTCCGTAACGGGGGGAACGAGCAGTACTTC
CDR3: CASSELRNGGNEQYF

D: TRBD2
J: TRBJ2-3
size: many
V: TRBV12-3/TRBV12-4
DNA: TGTGCCAGCAGTAGCGCCGGGACTAGCGGGGGAGGGGTTTCAGATACGCAGTATTTT
CDR3: CASSSAGTSGGGVSDTQYF

D: NA
J: TRBJ1-5
size: few
V: TRBV19
DNA: TGTGCCAGTAGTCATCAGGGTGGGCCCCAGCATTTT
CDR3: CASSHQGGPQHF

D: TRBD1
J: TRBJ2-3
size: NA
V: TRBV14
DNA: TGTGCCAGCAGCCAAGAAGTTGGGACAGGGTACACAGATACGCAGTATTTT
CDR3: CASSQEVGTGYTDTQYF

D: NA
J: TRBJ2-3
size: few
V: TRBV2
DNA: TGTGCCAGCAGTGAAAAGATGTCCACAGATACGCAGTATTTT
CDR3: CASSEKMSTDTQYF

D: TRBD1
J: TRBJ1-1
size: NA
V: TRBV7-9
DNA: TGTGCCAGCAGCACCCTCACGGCAGGGGGACGGGTGAACACTGAAGCTTTCTTT
CDR3: CASSTLTAGGRVNTEAFF

D: NA
J: TRBJ2-2
size: NA
V: TRBV5-5
DNA: TGTGCCAGCAGCACACTGGTGGCGAACACCGGGGAGCTGTTTTTT
CDR3: CASSTLVANTGELFF

D: NA
J: TRBJ1-1
size: many
V: TRBV13
DNA: TGTGCCAGCAGCTTTTATACAGGGAAGACCACTGAAGCTTTCTTT
CDR3: CASSFYTGKTTEAFF

D: NA
J: TRBJ2-3
size: few
V: TRBV9
DNA: TGTGCCAGCAGCGTAGTAGGGTGGGAGGATACGCAGTATTTT
CDR3: CASSVVGWEDTQYF

D: NA
J: TRBJ1-1
size: NA
V: TRBV15
DNA: TGTGCCACCAGCGCGGACCGATTGAACACTGAAGCTTTCTTT
CDR3: CATSADRLNTEAFF

D: NA
J: TRBJ2-3
size: many
V: TRBV5-1
DNA: TGCGCCAGCAGCTTGCACGGATTCGAGCTCGTTGATACGCAGTATTTT
CDR3: CASSLHGFELVDTQYF

D: NA
J: TRBJ2-5
size: many
V: TRBV7-6
DNA: TGTGCCAGCAGGTCGCTAAATGCAGCGCAAGAGACCCAGTACTTC
CDR3: CASRSLNAAQETQYF

D: NA
J: TRBJ1-1
size: few
V: TRBV4-2
DNA: TGTGCCAGCAGCCAAGTAGGGGAGAACACTGAAGCTTTCTTT
CDR3: CASSQVGENTEAFF

D: NA
J: TRBJ2-1
size: many
V: TRBV7-6
DNA: TGTGCCAGCAGTCCTCTTGGGGAGTCCTACAATGAGCAGTTCTTC
CDR3: CASSPLGESYNEQFF

D: TRBD2
J: TRBJ2-5
size: few
V: TRBV6-5
DNA: TGTGCCAGCAGTTATACTAGCGGGGGGGAAGAGACCCAGTACTTC
CDR3: CASSYTSGGEETQYF

D: NA
J: TRBJ1-5
size: NA
V: TRBV7-9
DNA: TGTGCCAGCAGCTTAGGGCGGAGGGATGGTCAGCCCCAGCATTTT
CDR3: CASSLGRRDGQPQHF

D: NA
J: TRBJ1-3
size: once
V: TRBV4-2
DNA: TGTGCCAGCAGCCAAGAAGAATTTAGGTGGATATCGGGAGGAAACACCATATATTTT
CDR3: CASSQEEFRWISGGNTIYF

D: NA
J: TRBJ1-1
size: few
V: TRBV6-2/TRBV6-3
DNA: TGTGCCAGCAGTTACTTCTTGAACACTGAAGCTTTCTTT
CDR3: CASSYFLNTEAFF

D: NA
J: TRBJ2-1
size: few
V: TRBV6-1
DNA: TGTGCCAGCAGTACCCCGGGCCTTCAGGGAAAAAATGAGCAGTTCTTC
CDR3: CASSTPGLQGKNEQFF

D: NA
J: TRBJ2-3
size: few
V: TRBV7-9
DNA: TGTGCCAGCACCACCGGGGACACAGATACGCAGTATTTT
CDR3: CASTTGDTDTQYF

D: NA
J: TRBJ2-3
size: few
V: TRBV4-1
DNA: TGCGCCAGCAGCCAAATAACCGCCTCCACAGATACGCAGTATTTT
CDR3: CASSQITASTDTQYF

D: TRBD2
J: TRBJ2-1
size: NA
V: TRBV7-3
DNA: TGTGCCAGCAGCTTTAACGGGGGGGAATACAATGAGCAGTTCTTC
CDR3: CASSFNGGEYNEQFF

D: TRBD1
J: TRBJ2-2
size: few
V: TRBV4-1
DNA: TGCGCCAGCAGCCCCCCGGTCCAGGGGGCATTGTGGGGGGCGTCCACCGGGGAGCTGTTTTTT
CDR3: CASSPPVQGALWGASTGELFF

D: NA
J: TRBJ2-3
size: few
V: TRBV4-1
DNA: TGCGCCAGCAGCCAAGATCTTTATACGCAGTATTTT
CDR3: CASSQDLYTQYF

D: NA
J: TRBJ2-1
size: NA
V: TRBV19
DNA: TGTGCCAGTAGTACGAGGGCCTCCTACAATGAGCAGTTCTTC
CDR3: CASSTRASYNEQFF

D: NA
J: TRBJ2-6
size: NA
V: TRBV15
DNA: TGTGCCACCAGCAGAGATCTAATCTCTGGGGCCAACGTCCTGACTTTC
CDR3: CATSRDLISGANVLTF

D: NA
J: TRBJ2-3
size: medium-sized
V: TRBV12-3/TRBV12-4
DNA: TGTGCCAGCGAGTTATACGCGGGGTCAGATACGCAGTATTTT
CDR3: CASELYAGSDTQYF

D: NA
J: TRBJ2-5
size: NA
V: TRBV6-5
DNA: TGTGCCAGCAGTATACAGTACGGCCGTGTCCAAGAGACCCAGTACTTC
CDR3: CASSIQYGRVQETQYF